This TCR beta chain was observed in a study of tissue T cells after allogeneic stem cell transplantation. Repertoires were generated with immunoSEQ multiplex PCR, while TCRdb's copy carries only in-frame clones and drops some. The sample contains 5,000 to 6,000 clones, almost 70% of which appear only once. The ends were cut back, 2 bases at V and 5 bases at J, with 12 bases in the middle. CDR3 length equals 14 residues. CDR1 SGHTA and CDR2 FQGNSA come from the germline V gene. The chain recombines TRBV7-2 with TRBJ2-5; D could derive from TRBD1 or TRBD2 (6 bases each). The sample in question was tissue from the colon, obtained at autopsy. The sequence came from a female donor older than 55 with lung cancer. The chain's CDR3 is CASSLKGGQETQYF. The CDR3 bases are TGTGCCAGCAGCTTAAAGGGGGGCCAGGAGACCCAGTACTTC.